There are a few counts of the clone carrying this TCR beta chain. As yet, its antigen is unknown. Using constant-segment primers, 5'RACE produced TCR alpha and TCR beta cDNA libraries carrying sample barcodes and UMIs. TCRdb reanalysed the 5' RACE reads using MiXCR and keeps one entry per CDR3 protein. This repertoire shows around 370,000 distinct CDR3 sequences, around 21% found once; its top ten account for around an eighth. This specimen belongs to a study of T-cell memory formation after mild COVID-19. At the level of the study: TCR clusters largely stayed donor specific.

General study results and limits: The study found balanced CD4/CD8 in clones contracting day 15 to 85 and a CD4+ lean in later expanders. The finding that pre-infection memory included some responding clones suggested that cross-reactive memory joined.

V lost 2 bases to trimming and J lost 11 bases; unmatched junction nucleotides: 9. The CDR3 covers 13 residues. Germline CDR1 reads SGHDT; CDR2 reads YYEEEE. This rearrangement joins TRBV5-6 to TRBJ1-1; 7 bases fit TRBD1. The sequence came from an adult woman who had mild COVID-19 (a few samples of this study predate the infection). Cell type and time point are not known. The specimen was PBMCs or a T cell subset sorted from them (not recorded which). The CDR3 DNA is TGTGCCAGCAGCTTTGGGGACAGAGTGAATGCTTTCTTT. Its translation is CASSFGDRVNAFF. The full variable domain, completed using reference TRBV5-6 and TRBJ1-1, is DAGVTQSPTHLIKTRGQQVTLRCSPKSGHDTVSWYQQALGQGPQFIFQYYEEEERQRGNFPDRFSGHQFPNYSSELNVNALLLGDSALYLCASSFGDRVNAFFGQGTRLTVV.